The 24 T cell receptor beta chains presented below share a single source sample, sequenced in a study of tumor-infiltrating lymphocytes in primary liver carcinoma. For each extraction, RNA and DNA were obtained together from about 21-30 mg of unsorted bulk tissue. Making TCR beta cDNA involved around 520 ng total RNA and a constant-region primer. Slightly modified ARM-PCR, run as three nested multiplex PCR rounds, produced the TCR beta libraries. The opening two PCR rounds, 10 cycles each, paired TRBV1-TRBV30 forward primers with a C-beta reverse primer. MiXCR, applied by TCRdb to the multiplex PCR reads, yields one record per CDR3 protein. This sample has 30,000 to 40,000 distinct CDR3 sequences, with around 74% found just once. Sequenced: liver tumor tissue from sampling region 4. Subset given: tumor region T4, right-lateral pole. The origin of the receptors is a man in his forties or fifties with primary liver carcinoma and hepatitis B virus infection.

The chain is built from TRBV5-4 and TRBJ2-5; either TRBD1 or TRBD2 may fit D (5 bases each). The V gene's germline CDR1 is SGHNT and CDR2 YYREEE (reference sequence). The CDR3 length is 15 residues. The CDR3 DNA follows: TGTGTAAGCAGCTCGAACGGGGACGGCCAAGAGACCCAGTACTTC. Translation: CVSSSNGDGQETQYF.

Points on this clonotype: One end of the junction is discordant with germline, which a read error may explain. V and J are TRBV4-2 and TRBJ2-1, with TRBD2 identical over 10 bases. Germline V gene lookup returns CDR1 LGHNA and CDR2 YNFKEQ. The CDR3 is made up of 17 amino acids. As DNA, the CDR3 is TGTGCCAGCAGCCAGGATTCATCTCTAGCGGGAGCCCATGAGCAGCTCTTC. As protein: CASSQDSSLAGAHEQLF.

In the case of this clonotype: A junction end diverges from the germline sequence, so it may reflect a read error. V gene TRBV5-6 combines with J gene TRBJ2-3; 8 positions match TRBD2. This CDR3 is built from 18 residues. Germline assignment: CDR1 SGHDT and CDR2 YYEEEE. In nucleotides, the CDR3 is TGTGCCAGCAACTTGGCAGCAGGACGGGAGGGCCGTACAGATACGCAGTATTTT. This translates into CASNLAAGREGRTDTQYF.

This clonotype was counted many times. This chain uses TRBV7-9 with TRBJ2-2, with TRBD2 as a possible D gene (5 bases). Germline V gene data show CDR1 as SEHNR and CDR2 as FQNEAQ (reference sequence). This CDR3 region has 13 residues. V lost 6 bases, J lost 7 bases, and 12 bases lay in between. The CDR3 nucleotides read TGTGCCAGCAGAATTAGCGCGGGCGGGGAGCTGTTTTTT. This encodes CASRISAGGELFF.

This clonotype occurred many times. J is TRBJ1-1 and V is TRBV29-1, with TRBD1 identical over 8 bases. Looked up from germline, CDR1 is SQVTM and CDR2 is ANQGSEA. CDR3 length equals 12 residues. V gave up 6 bases and J gave up 8 bases; unmatched junction bases: 8. CDR3 in amino acids: CSVSQDRAEAFF. The CDR3 region has the DNA TGCAGCGTCTCTCAGGACAGGGCCGAAGCTTTCTTT.

This clonotype was counted a single time. A much more abundant neighbour one base away suggests this may be a read error. Because it lacks the conserved phenylalanine or tryptophan at the end, this CDR3 is likely a read error. V gene TRBV20-1 combines with J gene TRBJ2-1, with a weak D call TRBD2 (5 bases). V was pared by 2 bases and J by 6 bases, with 11 bases between. Germline V gene sequence: CDR1 DFQATT, CDR2 SNEGSKA (reference sequence). The CDR3 runs 13 residues. The CDR3 region is CSARSAGLNEQFI. In DNA form, the CDR3 reads TGCAGTGCTAGATCTGCGGGCCTCAATGAGCAGTTCATC.

As for this clonotype: This is likely a read error, given that the CDR3 carries no conserved phenylalanine or tryptophan at its end. The DNA is left out, because the CDR3 cannot be placed on it with certainty; the CDR3 is given as TCRdb lists it. This chain uses TRBV30 with TRBJ2-1; the D call in the table, TRBD1, was not verified against the DNA. Per germline, CDR1 GTSNPN and CDR2 SVGIG (reference sequence). The CDR3 contains 12 residues when both ends are counted. CDR3 amino acids: CAWSPSGEKEFS.

DNA of the CDR3: TGCCACAGCAGCTTGTCCCGGGAAGAAGCTTTCTTT. As protein: CHSSLSREEAFF. The V call is TRBV5-1, the J call TRBJ1-1, with D unclear. The CDR3 length is 12 residues. Germline CDR1 is SGHRS and CDR2 is YFSETQ.

This chain joins TRBV28 and TRBJ2-4; D remains unclear. CDR1 MDHEN and CDR2 SYDVKM come from the germline V gene. V lost 8 bases and J lost 14, with 16 bases in between. The CDR3 is made up of 11 amino acids. The CDR3 spells CASRSVLIKYF. CDR3 bases: TGTGCCAGCCGTTCGGTACTTATTAAGTACTTC.

Worth noting for this clonotype: A much larger clonotype is one base distant, so this may be a read error. The chain has TRBV5-1 and TRBJ2-7; 8 bases are shared with TRBD2. Germline-derived CDR1 and CDR2 are SGHRS and YFSETQ. The CDR3 runs 15 residues. This CDR3 reads CASSPRGGKSHERYF. The CDR3 coding sequence is TGCGCCAGCAGCCCCCGGGGGGGGAAGTCCCACGAGCGGTACTTC.

This chain uses TRBV7-9 with TRBJ2-1, with D tentatively TRBD1 (6 bases). Germline CDR1 SEHNR, CDR2 FQNEAQ (reference sequence). V was cut by 4 bases and J by 8 bases, with 15 bases left in between. The CDR3 totals 14 residues. CDR3 sequence reads: CASSSLRQEHEQFF. The CDR3 region has the DNA TGTGCCAGCAGCTCACTCAGACAGGAGCATGAGCAGTTCTTC.

As to this clonotype: The junction and the germline gene differ at one end; a read error may be behind it. The rearrangement uses TRBV28 and TRBJ2-1, with 11 bases lining up with TRBD2. CDR1 is MDHEN, CDR2 SYDVKM, per germline. The CDR3 totals 13 residues. CDR3 sequence (DNA): TGTGCCAGCAACCTCGGGACTAGCGGCGAGCAGTTTTTC. It is translated as CASNLGTSGEQFF.

The chain has TRBV4-2 and TRBJ2-1; 10 bases fit TRBD1. Germline loops: CDR1 LGHNA, CDR2 YNFKEQ. The CDR3 totals 16 residues. This chain's CDR3 is CVGNHAGGQGNNEQFF. The CDR3 region has the DNA TGTGTCGGCAACCACGCCGGGGGACAGGGGAACAATGAGCAGTTCTTC.

V gene TRBV28 combines with J gene TRBJ1-2; 8 bases align to TRBD1. The CDR3 spans 12 residues. Germline loops: CDR1 MDHEN, CDR2 SYDVKM. The CDR3 sequence is CDTADRGYGYTF. CDR3 in DNA: TGTGACACCGCTGACAGGGGCTATGGCTACACCTTC.

In regard to this clonotype: The junction does not match germline at one end; this may be a read error. In DNA, the CDR3 is TGTACCAGCAGCCTTGACTTCTACGAGCAGTACTTC. It encodes CTSSLDFYEQYF. The V call is TRBV7-9, the J call TRBJ2-7; D unclear. CDR1 is SEHNR, CDR2 FQNEAQ, per germline (reference sequence). The CDR3 extends over 12 amino acids.

The rearrangement joins TRBV12-3 or TRBV12-4 to TRBJ2-5; 7 nucleotides agree with TRBD1. V gave up 9 bases and J gave up 5 bases; unmatched junction bases: 12. This CDR3 has 14 amino acids. DNA for the CDR3: TGTGCCAGTGCTAAGGGACAGTCCCTTGAGACCCAGTACTTC. Translation: CASAKGQSLETQYF.

Remarks on this clonotype: This CDR3 fails to terminate in the conserved phenylalanine or tryptophan, so it likely reflects a read error. The DNA is omitted, as the CDR3 cannot be located on it reliably, and the CDR3 follows TCRdb's listing. V usage is TRBV11-3 and J usage is TRBJ2-1. Germline V gene data show CDR1 as SGHNT and CDR2 as YENEEA. The CDR3 sequence runs 14 residues, both termini included. The CDR3 sequence: CARSLGVSNNEQSI.

For this clonotype: The junction departs from the called germline gene at one end, perhaps through a read error. The genes are TRBV11-2 and TRBJ2-4; TRBD1 aligns across 10 bases. The CDR3 totals 14 residues. CDR1 SGHAT and CDR2 FQNNGV come from the germline V gene. This chain's CDR3 is CASNFGTGDNIQYF. Here the CDR3 DNA reads TGTGCCAGCAACTTCGGGACAGGGGATAACATACAGTACTTC. The whole variable domain, remainder taken from reference TRBV11-2 and TRBJ2-4, is EAGVAQSPRYKIIEKRQSVAFWCNPISGHATLYWYQQILGQGPKLLIQFQNNGVVDDSQLPKDRFSAERLKGVDSTLKIQPAKLEDSAVYLCASNFGTGDNIQYFGAGTRLSVL.

With regard to this clonotype: Because the CDR3 is missing its conserved closing phenylalanine or tryptophan, this is likely a read error. This chain uses TRBV11-1 with TRBJ2-1; 9 bases are shared with TRBD2. This CDR3 region has 13 residues. The V segment lost 9 bases and the J segment 7 bases; nucleotides outside the gene matches: 7. Germline V gene data show CDR1 as SGHAT and CDR2 as FQDESV (reference sequence). The CDR3 DNA follows: TGTGCCAGGAGCGCGGGAGGGCCAAATGAGCAGTTCTCC. Translation gives CARSAGGPNEQFS.

Only a few counts were recorded for this clonotype. This sequence joins TRBV6-5 and TRBJ2-1; no definite D call. The length of the CDR3 is 17 residues. CDR1 MNHEY and CDR2 SVGAGI come from the germline V gene. The V and J ends lost 6 bases and 8 bases respectively, with 26 bases between them. The CDR3, as DNA: TGTGCCAGCAGCCACCATGTTTCAAGCAGGAGTTTTCATGAGCAGTTCTTC. This translates into CASSHHVSSRSFHEQFF.

A word on this clonotype: This may be a read error, as it is one base from a much larger clone. This likely comes from a read error, as the CDR3 has no conserved phenylalanine or tryptophan at its end. This chain joins TRBV29-1 and TRBJ2-7; D unresolved. This CDR3 has 12 amino acids. V lost 3 bases and J lost 7, with 13 bases in between. Germline V gene sequence: CDR1 SQVTM, CDR2 ANQGSEA. As DNA, the CDR3 is TGCAGCGTTGATGCTGACCGGAGAGAGCAGTACCTC. The encoded protein is CSVDADRREQYL.

Concerning this clonotype: A junction boundary mismatches the germline segment, possibly from a read error. This sequence joins TRBV10-3 and TRBJ1-1; unclear D gene. The CDR3 has 14 residues. The germline gives CDR1 ENHRY, CDR2 SYGVKD. CDR3 in amino acids: CAIVGGSMNTVAFF. The CDR3 DNA follows: TGTGCCATCGTGGGCGGCTCCATGAACACTGTAGCTTTCTTT.

As to this clonotype: At one end, the junction sequence differs from germline, possibly due to a read error. The gene calls are TRBV6-4 and TRBJ2-1; 7 nucleotides line up with TRBD2. Germline CDR1 MRHNA, CDR2 SNTAGT. The CDR3 is made up of 14 amino acids. The CDR3 sequence is CASSDQPEGGPHIF. The CDR3 DNA reads as TGTGCCAGCAGTGACCAGCCAGAGGGAGGGCCCCACATTTTT.

Details on this clonotype: Germline is not matched at one junction end, which may reflect a read error. This chain links TRBV20-1 with TRBJ1-1; D is perhaps TRBD1 (5 bases). Germline V gives CDR1 DFQATT, CDR2 SNEGSKA (reference sequence). The length of the CDR3 is 13 residues. In DNA form, the CDR3 reads TGCAGTGCTAAGGGGTGGGAGAACATTGAAGCTTTCTTT. It is translated as CSAKGWENIEAFF.